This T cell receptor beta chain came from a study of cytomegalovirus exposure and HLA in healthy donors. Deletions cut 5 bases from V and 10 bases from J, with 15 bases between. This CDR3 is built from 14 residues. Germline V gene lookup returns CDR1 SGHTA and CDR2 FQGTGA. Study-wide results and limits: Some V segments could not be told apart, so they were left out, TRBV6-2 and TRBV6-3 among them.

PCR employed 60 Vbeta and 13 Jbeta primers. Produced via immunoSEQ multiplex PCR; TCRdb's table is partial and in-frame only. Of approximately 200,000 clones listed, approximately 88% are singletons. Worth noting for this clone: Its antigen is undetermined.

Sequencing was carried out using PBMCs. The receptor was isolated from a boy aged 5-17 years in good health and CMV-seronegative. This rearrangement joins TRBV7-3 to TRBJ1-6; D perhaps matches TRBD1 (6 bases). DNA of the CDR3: TGTGCCAGCAGCGAGGGACATACGGGATCACCCCTCCACTTT. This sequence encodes CASSEGHTGSPLHF.